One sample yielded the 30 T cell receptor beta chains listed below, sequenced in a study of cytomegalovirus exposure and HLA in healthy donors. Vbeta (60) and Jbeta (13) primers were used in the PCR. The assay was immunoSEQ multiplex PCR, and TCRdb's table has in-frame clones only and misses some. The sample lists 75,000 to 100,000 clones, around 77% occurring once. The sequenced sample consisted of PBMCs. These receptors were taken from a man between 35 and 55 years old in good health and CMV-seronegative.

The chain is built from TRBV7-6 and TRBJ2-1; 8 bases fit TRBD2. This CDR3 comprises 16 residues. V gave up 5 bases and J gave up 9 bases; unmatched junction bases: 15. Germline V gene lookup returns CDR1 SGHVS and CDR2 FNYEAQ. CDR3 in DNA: TGTGCCAGCAGCCCCTCGGCGGCGGGGGGTGGATCTGAGCAGTTCTTC. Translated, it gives CASSPSAAGGGSEQFF. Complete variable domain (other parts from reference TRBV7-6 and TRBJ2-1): GAGVSQSPRYKVTKRGQDVALRCDPISGHVSLYWYRQALGQGPEFLTYFNYEAQQDKSGLPNDRFSAERPEGSISTLTIQRTEQRDSAMYRCASSPSAAGGGSEQFFGPGTRLTVL.

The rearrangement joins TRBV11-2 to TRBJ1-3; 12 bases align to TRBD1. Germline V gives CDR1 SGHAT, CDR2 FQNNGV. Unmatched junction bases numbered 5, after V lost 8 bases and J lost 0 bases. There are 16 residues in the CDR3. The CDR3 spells CASGTGGQGSGNTIYF. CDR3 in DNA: TGTGCCAGCGGGACAGGGGGCCAGGGCTCTGGAAACACCATATATTTT.

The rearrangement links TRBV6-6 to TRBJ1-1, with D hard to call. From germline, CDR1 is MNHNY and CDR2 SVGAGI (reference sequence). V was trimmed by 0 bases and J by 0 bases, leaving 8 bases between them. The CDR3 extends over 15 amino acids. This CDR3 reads CASSYSSGMNTEAFF. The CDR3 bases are TGTGCCAGCAGTTACTCTTCGGGAATGAACACTGAAGCTTTCTTT.

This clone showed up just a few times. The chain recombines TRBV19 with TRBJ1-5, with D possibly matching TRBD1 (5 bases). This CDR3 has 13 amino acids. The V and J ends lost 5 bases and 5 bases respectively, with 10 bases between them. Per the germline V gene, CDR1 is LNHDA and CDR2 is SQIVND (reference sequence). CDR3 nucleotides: TGTGCCAGTAGTGGAGGGGACCATCAGCCCCAGCATTTT. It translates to CASSGGDHQPQHF.

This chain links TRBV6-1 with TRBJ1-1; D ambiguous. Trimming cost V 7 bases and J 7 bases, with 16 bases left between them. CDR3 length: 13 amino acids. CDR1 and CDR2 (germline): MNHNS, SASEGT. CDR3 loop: CASTEGGLSEAFF. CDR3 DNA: TGTGCCAGCACCGAGGGAGGGCTAAGTGAAGCTTTCTTT.

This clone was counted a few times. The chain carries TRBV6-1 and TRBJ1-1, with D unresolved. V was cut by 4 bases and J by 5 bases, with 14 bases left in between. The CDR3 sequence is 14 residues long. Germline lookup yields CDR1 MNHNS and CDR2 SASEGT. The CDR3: CASSAKSSGTEAFF. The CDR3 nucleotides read TGTGCCAGCAGTGCCAAATCTTCGGGGACTGAAGCTTTCTTT.

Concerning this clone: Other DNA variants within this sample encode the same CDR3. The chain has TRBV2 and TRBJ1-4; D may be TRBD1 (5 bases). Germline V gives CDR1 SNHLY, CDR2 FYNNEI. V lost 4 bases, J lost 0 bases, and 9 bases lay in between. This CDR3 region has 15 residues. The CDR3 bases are TGTGCCAGCAGTGCACAGGTGGCAACTAATGAAAAACTGTTTTTT. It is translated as CASSAQVATNEKLFF.

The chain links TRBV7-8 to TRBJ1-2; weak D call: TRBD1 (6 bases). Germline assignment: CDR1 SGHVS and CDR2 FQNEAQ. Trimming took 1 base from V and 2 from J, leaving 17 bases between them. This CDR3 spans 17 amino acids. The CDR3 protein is CASSLDASGAGNYGYTF. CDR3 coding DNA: TGTGCCAGCAGCTTAGACGCGTCAGGGGCCGGCAACTATGGCTACACCTTC.

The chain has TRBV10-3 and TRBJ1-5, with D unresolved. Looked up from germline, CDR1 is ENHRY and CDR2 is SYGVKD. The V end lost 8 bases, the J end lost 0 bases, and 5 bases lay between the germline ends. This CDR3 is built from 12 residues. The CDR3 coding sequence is TGTGCCATCCGGGATAGCAATCAGCCCCAGCATTTT. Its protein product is CAIRDSNQPQHF.

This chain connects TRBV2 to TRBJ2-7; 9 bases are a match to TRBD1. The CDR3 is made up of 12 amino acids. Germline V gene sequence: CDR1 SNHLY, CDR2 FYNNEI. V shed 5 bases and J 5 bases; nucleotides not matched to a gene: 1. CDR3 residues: CASSRDRDEQYF. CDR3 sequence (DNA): TGTGCCAGCAGTAGGGACAGGGACGAGCAGTACTTC.

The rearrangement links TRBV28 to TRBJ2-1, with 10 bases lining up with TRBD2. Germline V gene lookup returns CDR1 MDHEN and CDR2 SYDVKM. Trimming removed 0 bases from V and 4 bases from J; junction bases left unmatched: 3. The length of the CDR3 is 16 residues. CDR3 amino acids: CASSLWLAGVYNEQFF. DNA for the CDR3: TGTGCCAGCAGTTTATGGCTAGCGGGAGTTTACAATGAGCAGTTCTTC.

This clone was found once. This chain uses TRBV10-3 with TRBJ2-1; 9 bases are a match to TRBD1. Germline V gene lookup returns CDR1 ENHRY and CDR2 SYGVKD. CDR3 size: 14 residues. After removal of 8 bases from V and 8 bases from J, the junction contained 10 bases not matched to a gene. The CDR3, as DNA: TGTGCCATCGAACCCGGGACAGGGTCGCATGAGCAGTTCTTC. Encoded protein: CAIEPGTGSHEQFF.

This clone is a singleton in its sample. The CDR3 loop reads CASSLRRASSTDTQYF. The DNA for the CDR3 is TGCGCCAGCAGCTTACGGAGGGCCTCTAGCACAGATACGCAGTATTTT. The gene calls are TRBV5-1 and TRBJ2-3; D may be TRBD2 (6 bases). Germline-derived CDR1 and CDR2 are SGHRS and YFSETQ. Between the trimmed V and J ends, which lost 2 bases and 0 bases, there was a span of 13 bases. CDR3 length: 16 residues.

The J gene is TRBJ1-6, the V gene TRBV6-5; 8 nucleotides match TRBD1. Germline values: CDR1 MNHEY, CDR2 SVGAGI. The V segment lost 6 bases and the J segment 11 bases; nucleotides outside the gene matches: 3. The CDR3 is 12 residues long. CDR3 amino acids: CASSGTGPPLHF. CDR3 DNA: TGTGCCAGCAGCGGGACAGGACCACCCCTCCACTTT.

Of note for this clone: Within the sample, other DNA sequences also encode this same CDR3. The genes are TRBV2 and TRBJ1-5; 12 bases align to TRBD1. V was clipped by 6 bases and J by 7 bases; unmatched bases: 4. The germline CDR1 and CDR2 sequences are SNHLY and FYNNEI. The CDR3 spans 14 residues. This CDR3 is CASSGTGGLQPQHF. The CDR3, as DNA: TGTGCCAGCAGCGGGACAGGGGGCCTCCAGCCCCAGCATTTT.

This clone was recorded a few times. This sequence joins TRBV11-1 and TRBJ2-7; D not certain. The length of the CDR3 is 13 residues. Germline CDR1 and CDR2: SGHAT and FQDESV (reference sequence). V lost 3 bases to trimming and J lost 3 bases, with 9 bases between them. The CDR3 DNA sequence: TGTGCCAGCAGCTTGAGACATTACTACGAGCAGTACTTC. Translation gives CASSLRHYYEQYF.

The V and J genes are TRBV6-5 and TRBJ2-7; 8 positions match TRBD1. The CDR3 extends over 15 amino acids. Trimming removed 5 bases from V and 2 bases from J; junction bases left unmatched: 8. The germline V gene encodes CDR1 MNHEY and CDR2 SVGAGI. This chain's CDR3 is CASSLSDRAAYEQYF. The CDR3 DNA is TGTGCCAGCAGTCTATCGGACAGGGCTGCCTACGAGCAGTACTTC.

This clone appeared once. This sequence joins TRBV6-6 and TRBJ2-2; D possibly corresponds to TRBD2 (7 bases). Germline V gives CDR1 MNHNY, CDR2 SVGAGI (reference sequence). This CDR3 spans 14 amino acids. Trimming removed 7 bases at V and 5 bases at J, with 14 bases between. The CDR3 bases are TGTGCCAGCATTCTACAGGGAGGGACCGGGGAGCTGTTTTTT. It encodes CASILQGGTGELFF.

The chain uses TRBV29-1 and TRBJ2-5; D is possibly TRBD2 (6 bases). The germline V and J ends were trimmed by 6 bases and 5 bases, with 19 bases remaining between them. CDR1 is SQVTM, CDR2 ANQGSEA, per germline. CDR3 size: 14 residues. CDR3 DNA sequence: TGCAGCGTGAGGGGTAGGGTCGGAGGGGAGACCCAGTACTTC. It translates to CSVRGRVGGETQYF. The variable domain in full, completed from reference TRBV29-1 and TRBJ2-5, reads SAVISQKPSRDICQRGTSLTIQCQVDSQVTMMFWYRQQPGQSLTLIATANQGSEATYESGFVIDKFPISRPNLTFSTLTVSNMSPEDSSIYLCSVRGRVGGETQYFGPGTRLLVL.

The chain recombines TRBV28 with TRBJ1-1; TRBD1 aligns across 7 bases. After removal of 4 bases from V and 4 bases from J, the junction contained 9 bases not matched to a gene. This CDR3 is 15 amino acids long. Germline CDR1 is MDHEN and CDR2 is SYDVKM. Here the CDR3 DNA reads TGTGCCAGCAGTTCCCGACAGGGTGGAAGCACTGAAGCTTTCTTT. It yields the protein CASSSRQGGSTEAFF.

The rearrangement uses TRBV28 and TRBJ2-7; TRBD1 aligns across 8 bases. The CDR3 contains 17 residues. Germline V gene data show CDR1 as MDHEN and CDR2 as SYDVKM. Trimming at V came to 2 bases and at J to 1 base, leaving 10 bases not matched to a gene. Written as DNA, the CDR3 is TGTGCCAGCAGTTTAAATAGATTGGGACAGGAATCCTACGAGCAGTACTTC. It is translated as CASSLNRLGQESYEQYF.

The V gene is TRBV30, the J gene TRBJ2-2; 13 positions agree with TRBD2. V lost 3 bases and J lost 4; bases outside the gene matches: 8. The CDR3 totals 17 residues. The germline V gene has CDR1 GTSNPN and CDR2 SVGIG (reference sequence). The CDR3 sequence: CAWRAQLAGGSTGELFF. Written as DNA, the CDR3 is TGTGCCTGGAGGGCACAACTAGCGGGGGGGAGCACCGGGGAGCTGTTTTTT. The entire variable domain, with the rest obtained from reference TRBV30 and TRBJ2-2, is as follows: SQTIHQWPATLVQPVGSPLSLECTVEGTSNPNLYWYRQAAGRGLQLLFYSVGIGQISSEVPQNLSASRPQDRQFILSSKKLLLSDSGFYLCAWRAQLAGGSTGELFFGEGSRLTVL.

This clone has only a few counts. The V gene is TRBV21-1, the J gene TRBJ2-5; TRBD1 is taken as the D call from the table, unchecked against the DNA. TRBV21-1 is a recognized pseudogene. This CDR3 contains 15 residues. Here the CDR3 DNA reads TGTGCCAGCAGCGCACGCCGGGACAGCCAAGAGACCCAGTACTTC. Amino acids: CASSARRDSQETQYF.

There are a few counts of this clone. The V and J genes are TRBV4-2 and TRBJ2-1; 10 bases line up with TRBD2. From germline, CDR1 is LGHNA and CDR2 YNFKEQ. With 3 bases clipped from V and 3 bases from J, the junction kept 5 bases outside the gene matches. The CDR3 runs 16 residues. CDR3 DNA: TGTGCCAGCAGCCAGGCCGGACTAGCGGACTACAATGAGCAGTTCTTC. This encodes CASSQAGLADYNEQFF.

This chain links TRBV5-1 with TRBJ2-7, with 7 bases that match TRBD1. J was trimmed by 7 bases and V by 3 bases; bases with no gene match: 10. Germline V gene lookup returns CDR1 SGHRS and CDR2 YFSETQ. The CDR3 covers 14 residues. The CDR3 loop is CASSYTGTVWEQYF. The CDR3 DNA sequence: TGCGCCAGCAGCTACACCGGGACAGTGTGGGAGCAGTACTTC.

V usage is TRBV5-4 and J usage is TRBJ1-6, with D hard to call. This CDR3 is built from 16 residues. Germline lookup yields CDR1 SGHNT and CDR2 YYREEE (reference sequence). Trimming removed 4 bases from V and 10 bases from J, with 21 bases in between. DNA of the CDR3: TGTGCCAGCAGCCCGACCGATTCGCGGGTGGAATCACCCCTCCACTTT. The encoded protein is CASSPTDSRVESPLHF.

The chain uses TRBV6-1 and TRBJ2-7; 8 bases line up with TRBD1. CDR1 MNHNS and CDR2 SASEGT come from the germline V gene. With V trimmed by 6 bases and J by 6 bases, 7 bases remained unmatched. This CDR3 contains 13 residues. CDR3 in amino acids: CASRETGAGEQYF. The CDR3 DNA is TGTGCCAGCAGGGAGACAGGGGCGGGCGAGCAGTACTTC.

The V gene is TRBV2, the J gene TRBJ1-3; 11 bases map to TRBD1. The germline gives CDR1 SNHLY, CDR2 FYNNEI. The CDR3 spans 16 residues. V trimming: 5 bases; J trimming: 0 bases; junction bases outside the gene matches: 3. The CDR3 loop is CASSRDRGVSGNTIYF. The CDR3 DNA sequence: TGTGCCAGCAGTCGGGACAGGGGGGTCTCTGGAAACACCATATATTTT.

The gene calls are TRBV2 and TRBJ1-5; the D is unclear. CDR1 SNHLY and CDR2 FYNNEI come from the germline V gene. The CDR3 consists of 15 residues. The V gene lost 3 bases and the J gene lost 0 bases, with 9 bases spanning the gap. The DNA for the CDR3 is TGTGCCAGCAGTGATGGGCGAAATAGCAATCAGCCCCAGCATTTT. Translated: CASSDGRNSNQPQHF. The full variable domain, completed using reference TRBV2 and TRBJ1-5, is EPEVTQTPSHQVTQMGQEVILRCVPISNHLYFYWYRQILGQKVEFLVSFYNNEISEKSEIFDDQFSVERPDGSNFTLKIRSTKLEDSAMYFCASSDGRNSNQPQHFGDGTRLSIL.

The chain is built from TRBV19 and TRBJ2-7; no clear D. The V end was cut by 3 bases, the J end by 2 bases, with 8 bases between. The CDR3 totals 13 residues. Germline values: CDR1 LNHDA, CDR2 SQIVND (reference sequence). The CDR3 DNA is TGTGCCAGTAGTATTGGTAGCACCTACGAGCAGTACTTC. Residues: CASSIGSTYEQYF.